This is a list of T cell receptor beta chains from one sample in a study of shared clonotypes between healthy human individuals. Here immunoSEQ multiplex PCR was the method, and the copy in TCRdb shows in-frame clones only, minus some. The data contain around 2.1 million clones, 93% of them singletons. What was sequenced was naive CD8+ T cells from PBMCs. The receptors come from a young man in good health. Some clones in this sample may be carry-over from other donors' samples. The CDR3 runs from the conserved cysteine through the conserved F or W. D genes are given only for firm matches. A row's size may be missing; if present it is once, few, many or a size class.

TRBJ2-7	-	-	TRBV30	CAWKGWSAEQYF	TGTGCCTGGAAGGGGTGGTCCGCCGAGCAGTACTTC
TRBJ2-7	TRBD1	-	TRBV7-8	CATGGQGAPEQYF	TGTGCTACGGGGGGACAGGGGGCCCCCGAGCAGTACTTC
TRBJ1-2	-	-	TRBV10-3	CAISDSRPTYGYTF	TGTGCCATCAGCGACTCGCGGCCGACCTATGGCTACACCTTC
TRBJ2-3	TRBD2	-	TRBV7-3	CASSLRSSSGRALDTQYF	TGTGCCAGCAGCTTAAGAAGTTCGAGTGGGAGGGCCTTGGATACGCAGTATTTT
TRBJ2-3	TRBD2	-	TRBV9	CASSDGRGDTDTQYF	TGTGCCAGCAGTGACGGGAGGGGTGACACAGATACGCAGTATTTT
TRBJ2-3	-	-	TRBV7-9	CASSPSELVIDTQYF	TGTGCCAGCAGCCCCTCGGAACTAGTGATAGATACGCAGTATTTT
TRBJ1-5	TRBD1	-	TRBV19	CASSTTTGTNQPQHF	TGTGCCAGTAGTACAACGACAGGGACCAATCAGCCCCAGCATTTT
TRBJ2-7	-	-	TRBV5-5	CASSLGPGQLYEQYF	TGTGCCAGCAGCTTGGGCCCAGGACAGCTTTACGAGCAGTACTTC
TRBJ1-1	-	few	TRBV28	CASKDTEAFF	TGTGCCAGCAAAGACACTGAAGCTTTCTTT
TRBJ2-2	-	-	TRBV2	CASSALGLGGVDTGELFF	TGTGCCAGCAGTGCCCTGGGTTTGGGGGGAGTGGACACCGGGGAGCTGTTTTTT
TRBJ2-7	-	-	TRBV7-3	CASSAPGTDSYEQYF	TGTGCCAGCAGCGCCCCCGGGACGGACTCCTACGAGCAGTACTTC
TRBJ2-7	TRBD1	once	TRBV6-1	CASTEDRFYEQYF	TGTGCCAGCACCGAGGACAGGTTTTACGAGCAGTACTTC
TRBJ2-7	TRBD1	once	TRBV28	CASSFDRVGKARQYF	TGTGCCAGCAGTTTTGACAGGGTGGGTAAAGCGAGGCAGTACTTC
TRBJ1-1	-	-	TRBV11-2	CASSARTTAGGTEAFF	TGTGCCAGCAGCGCCAGAACGACGGCGGGGGGCACTGAAGCTTTCTTT
TRBJ2-5	TRBD1	-	TRBV28	CASSLNYRGSQETQYF	TGTGCCAGCAGCCTTAACTACAGGGGGTCCCAAGAGACCCAGTACTTC
TRBJ2-3	TRBD2	-	TRBV10-2	CASSWERDLTQYF	TGCGCCAGCAGTTGGGAGCGGGATCTTACGCAGTATTTT
TRBJ2-3	-	-	TRBV7-6	CASSLVAAYTDTQYF	TGTGCCAGCAGCTTAGTAGCCGCTTACACAGATACGCAGTATTTT
TRBJ2-7	-	once	TRBV27	CASSLTGLGEQYF	TGTGCCAGCAGTCTTACAGGGCTGGGGGAGCAGTACTTC
TRBJ2-5	TRBD1	-	TRBV13	CASSTVGTGPQETQYF	TGTGCCAGCAGCACCGTCGGGACAGGGCCCCAAGAGACCCAGTACTTC
TRBJ1-1	-	-	TRBV2	CAILGVGTEAFF	TGTGCCATCCTAGGGGTAGGCACTGAAGCTTTCTTT
TRBJ1-1	TRBD1	-	TRBV7-3	CASSLLQGASNTEAFF	TGTGCCAGCAGCTTATTACAGGGGGCCAGCAACACTGAAGCTTTCTTT
TRBJ2-5	-	-	TRBV7-9	CASSLTGNQETQYF	TGTGCCAGCAGCTTAACAGGAAACCAAGAGACCCAGTACTTC
TRBJ1-1	TRBD1	-	TRBV7-6	CASSPGQGVWAEAFF	TGTGCCAGCAGTCCCGGACAGGGGGTTTGGGCTGAAGCTTTCTTT
TRBJ2-3	-	-	TRBV27	CASSLRGLQRDTQYF	TGTGCCAGCAGTTTACGGGGATTACAAAGGGATACGCAGTATTTT
TRBJ2-7	TRBD1	-	TRBV15	CATSGGTGFYEQYF	TGTGCCACCAGCGGCGGGACAGGTTTCTACGAGCAGTACTTC
TRBJ2-7	-	-	TRBV5-1	CASSLTGAYEQYF	TGCGCCAGCAGCTTGACGGGGGCCTACGAGCAGTACTTC
TRBJ2-2	-	-	TRBV10-3	CAISTYSGLRTGELFF	TGTGCCATCAGCACGTACTCAGGGTTACGGACCGGGGAGCTGTTTTTT
TRBJ1-5	-	-	TRBV6-1	CASSEGRARLSVGQPQHF	TGTGCCAGCAGTGAAGGTAGGGCACGGCTAAGCGTCGGCCAGCCCCAGCATTTT
TRBJ2-3	-	-	TRBV7-9	CASSAHPTQLGSTDTQYF	TGTGCCAGCAGCGCCCATCCCACCCAGTTGGGGAGCACAGATACGCAGTATTTT
TRBJ2-2	TRBD1	-	TRBV6-5	CASDPGQGVPGELFF	TGTGCCAGCGACCCGGGACAGGGGGTCCCCGGGGAGCTGTTTTTT
TRBJ2-7	-	-	TRBV6-1	CASRAGTIGYF	TGTGCCAGCAGAGCCGGGACAATAGGTTACTTC
TRBJ1-4	-	-	TRBV7-6	CASSLGQRSDKLFF	TGTGCCAGCAGCTTAGGGCAGAGGTCCGATAAACTGTTTTTT
TRBJ2-1	TRBD1	-	TRBV30	CAWGWSGTEYNEQFF	TGTGCCTGGGGCTGGTCCGGGACAGAGTACAATGAGCAGTTCTTC
TRBJ2-4	-	-	TRBV28	CASSSPLGQYF	TGTGCCAGCAGTTCCCCTCTGGGTCAGTACTTC
TRBJ1-2	-	-	TRBV27	CASSSDGGAGAILYGYTF	TGTGCCAGCAGTTCGGATGGTGGCGCAGGGGCCATCCTTTATGGCTACACCTTC
TRBJ2-2	-	-	TRBV30	CAWSGVAVNTGELFF	TGTGCCTGGAGTGGTGTAGCGGTTAACACCGGGGAGCTGTTTTTT
TRBJ1-4	-	-	TRBV19	CASSTSAEKLFF	TGTGCCAGTAGTACTTCCGCTGAAAAACTGTTTTTT
TRBJ1-2	-	-	TRBV15	CATSRTRSQNRDVQRF	TGTGCCACCAGCAGGACCCGAAGTCAAAACCGGGACGTTCAACGTTTC
TRBJ2-1	TRBD1	-	TRBV27	CASSPRTGYNEQFF	TGTGCCAGCAGTCCCCGGACAGGGTACAATGAGCAGTTCTTC
TRBJ1-1	-	-	TRBV6-1	CASSEASGNREAFF	TGTGCCAGCAGTGAAGCGTCGGGAAACAGGGAGGCTTTCTTT
TRBJ2-1	-	-	TRBV15	CATSRDGTGLYNEQFF	TGTGCCACCAGCCGGGACGGTACCGGTTTATACAATGAGCAGTTCTTC
TRBJ1-5	TRBD1	-	TRBV7-3	CASSQRNRGRLYSNQPQHF	TGTGCCAGCAGTCAGAGAAACAGGGGGCGCTTGTATAGCAATCAGCCCCAGCATTTT
TRBJ2-7	-	-	TRBV7-9	CASSGHSSYEQYF	TGTGCCAGCAGCGGACACTCGTCCTACGAGCAGTACTTC
TRBJ2-2	-	-	TRBV19	CASTGRSLGELFF	TGTGCCAGTACCGGAAGATCCCTCGGGGAGCTGTTTTTT
TRBJ2-1	-	-	TRBV11-3	CASSTNRGNEQFF	TGTGCCAGCAGTACAAATCGGGGAAATGAGCAGTTCTTC
TRBJ2-7	TRBD2	-	TRBV9	CASSVGGGTKAYEQYF	TGTGCCAGCAGCGTAGGGGGCGGGACTAAGGCCTACGAGCAGTACTTC
TRBJ2-1	-	-	TRBV5-8	CASTGADDSYNEQFF	TGTGCCAGCACCGGGGCGGACGACTCCTACAATGAGCAGTTCTTC
TRBJ1-2	TRBD1	-	TRBV12-5	CASGPGGVGYTF	TGTGCTAGTGGCCCAGGGGGCGTCGGCTACACCTTC
TRBJ2-1	-	-	TRBV4-2	CASSQTPGPPYNEQFF	TGTGCCAGCAGCCAAACCCCGGGACCCCCATACAATGAGCAGTTCTTC
TRBJ2-7	-	-	TRBV5-6	CASSLAGPFYEQYF	TGTGCCAGCAGCTTGGCGGGACCATTCTACGAGCAGTACTTC
TRBJ2-1	-	-	TRBV6-5	CASSSSNEQFF	TGTGCCAGCAGCTCTTCCAATGAGCAGTTCTTC
TRBJ2-7	-	-	TRBV4-1	CASSQETTYEQYF	TGCGCCAGCAGCCAAGAGACAACCTACGAGCAGTACTTC
TRBJ2-7	-	-	TRBV9	CASNSGPVNYEQYF	TGTGCCAGCAACTCCGGGCCAGTCAACTACGAGCAGTACTTC